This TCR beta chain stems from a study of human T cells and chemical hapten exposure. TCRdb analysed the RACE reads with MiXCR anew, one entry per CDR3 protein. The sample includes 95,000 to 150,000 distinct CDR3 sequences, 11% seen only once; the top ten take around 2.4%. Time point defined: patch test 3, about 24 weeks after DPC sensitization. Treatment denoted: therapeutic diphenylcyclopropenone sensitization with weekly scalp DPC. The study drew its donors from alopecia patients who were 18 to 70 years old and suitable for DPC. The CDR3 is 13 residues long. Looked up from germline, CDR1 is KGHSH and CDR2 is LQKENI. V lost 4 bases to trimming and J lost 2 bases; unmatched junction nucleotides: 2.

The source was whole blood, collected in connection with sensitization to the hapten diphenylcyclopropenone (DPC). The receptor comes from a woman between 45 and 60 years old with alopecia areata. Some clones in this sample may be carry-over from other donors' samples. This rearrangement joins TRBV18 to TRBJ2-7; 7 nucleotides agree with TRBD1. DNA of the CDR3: TGTGCCAGCTCACGCGACAGGGCCTACGAGCAGTACTTC. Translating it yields CASSRDRAYEQYF.